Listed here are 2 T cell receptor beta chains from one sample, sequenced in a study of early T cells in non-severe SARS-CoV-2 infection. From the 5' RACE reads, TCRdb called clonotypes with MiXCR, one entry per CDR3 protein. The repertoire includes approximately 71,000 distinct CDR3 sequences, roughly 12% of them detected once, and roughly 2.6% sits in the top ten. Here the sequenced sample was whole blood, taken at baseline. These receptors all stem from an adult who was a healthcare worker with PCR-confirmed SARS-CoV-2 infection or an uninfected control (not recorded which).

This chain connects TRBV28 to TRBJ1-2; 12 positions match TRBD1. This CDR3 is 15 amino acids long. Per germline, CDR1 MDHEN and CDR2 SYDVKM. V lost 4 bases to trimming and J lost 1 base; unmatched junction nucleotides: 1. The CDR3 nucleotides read TGTGCCAGCAGTTGGGACAGGGGGCGTAACTATGGCTACACCTTC. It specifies CASSWDRGRNYGYTF.

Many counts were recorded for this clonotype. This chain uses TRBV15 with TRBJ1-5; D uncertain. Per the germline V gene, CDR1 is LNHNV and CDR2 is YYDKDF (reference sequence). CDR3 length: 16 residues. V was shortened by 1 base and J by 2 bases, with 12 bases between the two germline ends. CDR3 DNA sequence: TGTGCCACCAGCAGAGGGCGGGGAGGCGGCAATCAGCCCCAGCATTTT. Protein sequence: CATSRGRGGGNQPQHF.